The T cell receptor (beta chain) under discussion was sequenced for a study of CD8+ T cells in alopecia areata. The overall study: In an open-label trial, patients got 5 to 10 mg tofacitinib twice daily. Percentage of affected scalp area was the basis on which treated patients' severity was scored.

Sequencing relied on a cDNA template that was reverse transcribed from extracted RNA. The table came from immunoSEQ multiplex PCR; TCRdb's copy has only in-frame clones and leaves some out. This table has about 170,000 clones, about 54% appearing once. Treatment defined: oral pan-JAK inhibitor, 5-10 mg twice daily. The CDR3 contains 15 residues. Germline loops: CDR1 KGHSH, CDR2 LQKENI. Trimming stripped 3 bases from V and 3 bases from J, with 15 bases between. The chain joins TRBV18 to TRBJ2-7, with D tentatively TRBD1 (6 bases). The starting material was CD4+ T cells sorted from blood, obtained at roughly week 55, from a patient treated with tofacitinib. This receptor was identified in a human donor with alopecia areata. The CDR3 coding sequence is TGTGCCAGCTCACCCCCCGACAGGAATTACTACGAGCAGTACTTC. Translated: CASSPPDRNYYEQYF.